The 24 T cell receptor beta chains listed next were all sequenced from one sample in a study of T cells in narcolepsy. The table came from immunoSEQ multiplex PCR; TCRdb's copy has only in-frame clones and leaves some out. This table holds over 25,000 clones, approximately 80% found once. The sequenced sample was memory (CD45RA-) CD4+ T cells from blood. These receptors were taken from a human donor in good health.

The chain has TRBV7-9 and TRBJ1-4; 8 nucleotides line up with TRBD1. The CDR3 is made up of 18 amino acids. Trimming removed 1 base from V and 0 bases from J; junction bases left unmatched: 7. Germline lookup yields CDR1 SEHNR and CDR2 FQNEAQ (reference sequence). The CDR3 reads CASSLGQGATTTNEKLFF. For the CDR3, the DNA is TGTGCCAGCAGCTTAGGGCAGGGGGCGACGACAACTAATGAAAAACTGTTTTTT.

This chain uses TRBV11-2 with TRBJ2-5; D may be TRBD2 (6 bases). The CDR3 consists of 16 residues. V dropped 1 base and J dropped 4 bases, with 16 bases sitting between them. CDR1 SGHAT and CDR2 FQNNGV come from the germline V gene. CDR3 amino acids: CASSLVGGRNSETQYF. CDR3 DNA sequence: TGTGCCAGCAGCTTAGTTGGAGGGAGAAACTCAGAGACCCAGTACTTC.

The chain carries TRBV5-1 and TRBJ1-2; D perhaps matches TRBD1 (6 bases). Germline values: CDR1 SGHRS, CDR2 YFSETQ. The CDR3 runs to 15 residues. With 4 bases removed from V and 4 bases from J, the gap between germline ends came to 17 bases. CDR3 sequence: CASSTGHRDSYGYTF. The CDR3 DNA follows: TGCGCCAGCAGCACGGGACATCGAGATAGCTATGGCTACACCTTC.

V gene TRBV5-1 combines with J gene TRBJ1-2; 8 bases map to TRBD1. The CDR3 spans 15 residues. The germline CDR1 and CDR2 sequences are SGHRS and YFSETQ. The V gene end was trimmed by 3 bases and the J gene end by 1 base; junction bases not matched to a gene: 5. The CDR3 protein is CASSSGTGNNYGYTF. The CDR3 DNA is TGCGCCAGCAGCTCCGGGACAGGAAATAACTATGGCTACACCTTC.

This chain links TRBV28 with TRBJ1-5; the match to TRBD1 covers 8 bases. V lost 7 bases and J lost 5; bases outside the gene matches: 7. The CDR3 has 14 amino acids. Germline-derived CDR1 and CDR2 are MDHEN and SYDVKM. The chain's CDR3 is CASIDRGYDQPQHF. The CDR3 DNA follows: TGTGCCAGCATCGACAGGGGTTACGATCAGCCCCAGCATTTT.

The rearrangement uses TRBV30 and TRBJ1-2; 9 bases align to TRBD1. The trim removed 4 bases at V and 4 bases at J, leaving 10 bases unmatched. The CDR3 has 15 amino acids. CDR1 and CDR2 from the germline V gene are GTSNPN and SVGIG (reference sequence). In nucleotides, the CDR3 is TGTGCCTGGACTCAGACAGGGGGTTATTTCTATGGCTACACCTTC. Translation gives CAWTQTGGYFYGYTF.

This clone was recorded only once. The chain has TRBV11-3 and TRBJ1-2; the D gene is possibly TRBD1 (6 bases). CDR1 and CDR2 (germline): SGHNT, YENEEA. This CDR3 contains 13 residues. V was pared by 5 bases and J by 8 bases, with 15 bases between. The CDR3 spells CASSLTGSSGYTF. CDR3 nucleotides: TGTGCCAGCAGCCTTACAGGGTCGTCAGGCTACACCTTC. The full variable domain, with the rest looked up from reference TRBV11-3 and TRBJ1-2, is EAGVVQSPRYKIIEKKQPVAFWCNPISGHNTLYWYLQNLGQGPELLIRYENEEAVDDSQLPKDRFSAERLKGVDSTLKIQPAELGDSAVYLCASSLTGSSGYTFGSGTRLTVV.

This rearrangement joins TRBV28 to TRBJ1-1, with D unresolved. This CDR3 is 14 amino acids long. Germline CDR1 reads MDHEN; CDR2 reads SYDVKM. The V end lost 6 bases, the J end lost 5 bases, and 16 bases lay between the germline ends. CDR3 DNA: TGTGCCAGCAGCCGGTCAGGAGGAGGAACTGAAGCTTTCTTT. Translated, it gives CASSRSGGGTEAFF.

This chain connects TRBV4-3 to TRBJ1-5; D gene uncertain. Germline V gene data show CDR1 as LGHNA and CDR2 as YSLEER. This CDR3 has 14 residues. V was pared by 0 bases and J by 4 bases, with 7 bases between. The CDR3, as DNA: TGCGCCAGCAGCCAAGAGCTTGGGAATCAGCCCCAGCATTTT. Its protein is CASSQELGNQPQHF.

This clone was counted once. This chain joins TRBV19 and TRBJ1-6; perhaps TRBD1 as D (5 bases). The V end was cut by 0 bases, the J end by 9 bases, with 24 bases between. The CDR3 is made up of 19 amino acids. CDR1 is LNHDA, CDR2 SQIVND, per germline (reference sequence). CDR3 region: CASSIDLSVTTYQGSPLHF. CDR3 sequence (DNA): TGTGCCAGTAGTATAGACCTCTCCGTGACCACCTACCAGGGTTCACCCCTCCACTTT.

A few counts support this clone. The V and J genes are TRBV7-9 and TRBJ1-1; a possible D gene is TRBD1 (6 bases). The V and J ends lost 4 bases and 4 bases respectively, with 16 bases between them. CDR1 and CDR2 from the germline V gene are SEHNR and FQNEAQ (reference sequence). The CDR3 totals 15 residues. The CDR3 DNA reads TGTGCCAGCAGCTCCTCACAGGGATGGTCCACTGAAGCTTTCTTT. This gives the protein CASSSSQGWSTEAFF.

This rearrangement joins TRBV6-5 to TRBJ2-2, with D unresolved. From germline, CDR1 is MNHEY and CDR2 SVGAGI. This CDR3 spans 16 amino acids. Trimming stripped 2 bases from V and 0 bases from J, with 10 bases between. For the CDR3, the DNA is TGTGCCAGCAGTTACCTAAGGTTTTCGAACACCGGGGAGCTGTTTTTT. Residues: CASSYLRFSNTGELFF.

This clone came up a few times. The rearrangement links TRBV7-2 to TRBJ1-2; D not certain. V was trimmed by 1 base and J by 2 bases, leaving 5 bases between them. The length of the CDR3 is 13 residues. Germline V CDR1 and CDR2: SGHTA, FQGNSA. CDR3 loop: CASSLDQNYGYTF. CDR3 in DNA: TGTGCCAGCAGCTTAGACCAGAACTATGGCTACACCTTC. The whole variable domain, remainder taken from reference TRBV7-2 and TRBJ1-2, is GAGVSQSPSNKVTEKGKDVELRCDPISGHTALYWYRQSLGQGLEFLIYFQGNSAPDKSGLPSDRFSAERTGGSVSTLTIQRTQQEDSAVYLCASSLDQNYGYTFGSGTRLTVV.

The chain carries TRBV19 and TRBJ2-2, with D perhaps matching TRBD2 (5 bases). This CDR3 region has 15 residues. Germline V CDR1 and CDR2: LNHDA, SQIVND (reference sequence). Trimming cost V 5 bases and J 4 bases, with 14 bases left between them. CDR3 sequence reads: CASSPRGASTGELFF. The CDR3 nucleotides are TGTGCCAGTAGTCCACGGGGTGCGAGCACCGGGGAGCTGTTTTTT. Drawing the rest from reference TRBV19 and TRBJ2-2, the complete variable domain is DGGITQSPKYLFRKEGQNVTLSCEQNLNHDAMYWYRQDPGQGLRLIYYSQIVNDFQKGDIAEGYSVSREKKESFPLTVTSAQKNPTAFYLCASSPRGASTGELFFGEGSRLTVL.

The chain carries TRBV5-4 and TRBJ1-4, with D tentatively TRBD1 (6 bases). The germline gives CDR1 SGHNT, CDR2 YYREEE (reference sequence). There are 15 residues in the CDR3. Trimming left V 4 bases short and J 0 bases short, with 10 bases between. As DNA, the CDR3 is TGTGCCAGCAGCCGGGGGGGCGCAACTAATGAAAAACTGTTTTTT. This codes for CASSRGGATNEKLFF.

This clone was seen only a few times. The chain recombines TRBV21-1 with TRBJ2-7. TRBV21-1 is labeled a pseudogene. The CDR3 runs to 13 residues. Here the CDR3 reads CASSKVWFYEQYF. The CDR3 DNA is TGTGCCAGCAGCAAAGTCTGGTTTTACGAGCAGTACTTC.

The V and J genes are TRBV18 and TRBJ1-1; the match to TRBD1 covers 7 bases. Germline values: CDR1 KGHSH, CDR2 LQKENI. This CDR3 comprises 12 residues. V dropped 3 bases and J dropped 6; count of bases not matched to a gene: 1. The chain's CDR3 is CASSPQGAEAFF. The CDR3, as DNA: TGTGCCAGCTCACCGCAGGGGGCTGAAGCTTTCTTT.

The rearrangement joins TRBV30 to TRBJ1-1; D remains ambiguous. The V gene's germline CDR1 is GTSNPN and CDR2 SVGIG (reference sequence). The V gene lost 1 base and the J gene lost 0 bases, with 15 bases spanning the gap. The length of the CDR3 is 16 residues. The CDR3 loop reads CAWSAWGSPLNTEAFF. The CDR3 region has the DNA TGTGCCTGGAGTGCGTGGGGTAGCCCTTTGAACACTGAAGCTTTCTTT.

The chain employs TRBV7-2 and TRBJ2-2; D is perhaps TRBD1 (5 bases). CDR3 size: 14 residues. Germline CDR1 is SGHTA and CDR2 is FQGNSA. V was shortened by 4 bases and J by 7 bases, with 13 bases between the two germline ends. The CDR3 here is CASSSLGAGGELFF. The CDR3 region has the DNA TGTGCCAGCAGCTCCCTAGGGGCCGGCGGGGAGCTGTTTTTT.

This chain links TRBV7-9 with TRBJ1-2, with TRBD1 matching over 7 bases. Germline CDR1 reads SEHNR; CDR2 reads FQNEAQ (reference sequence). With 5 bases clipped from V and 8 bases from J, the junction kept 11 bases outside the gene matches. There are 14 residues in the CDR3. The CDR3 reads CASSHETGHRGYTF. CDR3 nucleotides: TGTGCCAGCAGCCATGAGACAGGGCATAGGGGCTACACCTTC.

The chain recombines TRBV5-1 with TRBJ1-6; a weak D match, TRBD1 (6 bases). V dropped 2 bases and J dropped 2 bases, with 8 bases sitting between them. Germline loops: CDR1 SGHRS, CDR2 YFSETQ. The CDR3 consists of 15 residues. The CDR3 nucleotides are TGCGCCAGCAGCTTACAGGGTCCCTATAATTCACCCCTCCACTTT. Amino acid sequence: CASSLQGPYNSPLHF.

The genes are TRBV6-6 and TRBJ1-1; 12 bases are shared with TRBD1. The germline CDR1 and CDR2 sequences are MNHNY and SVGAGI (reference sequence). The CDR3 extends over 16 amino acids. J gave up 1 base and V 11 bases, and 11 bases lay outside the gene matches. The CDR3 bases are TGTGCCGGACTCCGGGACAGGGGGCAAGGGAACACTGAAGCTTTCTTT. Its protein product is CAGLRDRGQGNTEAFF.

The chain carries TRBV6-6 and TRBJ2-7, with a tentative D call TRBD1 (6 bases). Germline V gives CDR1 MNHNY, CDR2 SVGAGI (reference sequence). The V end lost 2 bases, the J end lost 5 bases, and 13 bases lay between the germline ends. CDR3 length: 14 residues. The CDR3 coding sequence is TGTGCCAGCAGTTACACGGCAGGGACAAACGAGCAGTACTTC. This translates into CASSYTAGTNEQYF.

This chain uses TRBV30 with TRBJ1-4; TRBD1 might be the D (5 bases). The CDR3 is 14 amino acids. In germline, CDR1 is GTSNPN, CDR2 SVGIG (reference sequence). The germline V and J ends were trimmed by 1 base and 8 bases, with 14 bases remaining between them. CDR3 bases: TGTGCCTGGAGTGACAAGGGGCTAAGGGAAAAACTGTTTTTT. Translation: CAWSDKGLREKLFF.